A single T cell receptor beta chain is shown here with its context. Its target is unknown. From the 5' RACE reads, TCRdb called clonotypes with MiXCR, one entry per CDR3 protein. This table holds 200,000 to 300,000 distinct CDR3 sequences, more than 9% found once. This sample was taken from a study of CD8 T cells in ankylosing spondylitis. The CDR3 spans 13 residues. From germline, CDR1 is SQVTM and CDR2 ANQGSEA. V was clipped by 7 bases and J by 1 base; unmatched bases: 2. Study conclusions and caveats: About 8 highly homologous variants made up a TCR beta motif, and this motif appeared characteristic of ankylosing spondylitis blood. Clones linked to disease were reported to show significant enrichment in matched ankylosing spondylitis synovial fluid.

The receptor was derived from a male donor with ankylosing spondylitis or in good health (not recorded which). The V call is TRBV29-1, the J call TRBJ1-1; 11 nucleotides agree with TRBD1. The sample comprised blood, either unsorted or a sorted T cell fraction (not recorded which). In nucleotides, the CDR3 is TGCAGCGCCGGGACAGGGGGGAACACTGAAGCTTTCTTT. Its translation is CSAGTGGNTEAFF.